The table lists the clone carrying this T cell receptor beta chain with many counts. Antigen specificity is unknown. This entry belongs to a study of T cells in Graves' hyperthyroidism and ophthalmopathy. As for the study in general: Peripheral blood sampling occurred at initial diagnosis, before any treatment. The study, taken as a whole, reports: Peripheral blood also featured most of the thyroid clonotypes expanded above 0.001.

The hyperthyroidism patients had all been newly diagnosed, and their disease duration was under 2 months. Their ages ranged from 18 to 65 years. In making diagnoses, clinical symptoms, serum thyroxine and TRAb, thyroid ultrasound and orbital computed tomography were all used. The CDR3 regions of TCR beta were amplified from RNA transcripts. The HTBI primer set served for first-round RT-PCR of the TCR CDR3. MiXCR was run by TCRdb on the multiplex PCR reads, yielding one entry per CDR3 protein. In the table there are 300,000 to 450,000 distinct CDR3 sequences, roughly 15% of which are singletons. The V gene lost 1 base and the J gene lost 3 bases, with 19 bases spanning the gap. CDR3 length: 17 residues.

Sequencing input: blood. The receptor comes from a woman aged 30 to 39 with Graves' hyperthyroidism that later progressed to Graves' ophthalmopathy. The V call is TRBV12-3 or TRBV12-4, the J call TRBJ2-7, with D perhaps matching TRBD2 (5 bases). The CDR3 sequence: CASSLGFTSSGYYEQYF. The CDR3 DNA reads TGTGCCAGCAGTTTAGGATTTACGAGCTCGGGATACTACGAGCAGTACTTC.